What follows is one T cell receptor (beta chain) and its context. The sample belongs to a study of technical replicates of blood from a few donors. The method was immunoSEQ multiplex PCR; TCRdb's version includes in-frame clones alone and lacks a portion of them. The table includes 75,000 to 100,000 clones, roughly 96% detected once. This clonotype was obtained from a human donor in good health. The source material was T cells isolated from PBMCs.

The CDR3 DNA reads as TGTGCCAGCAGCCCAGGAATCAATAGAGGGCCTGGCTACACCTTC. Protein: CASSPGINRGPGYTF. The chain carries TRBV7-3 and TRBJ1-2, with D uncertain. Germline V gene lookup returns CDR1 SGHTA and CDR2 FQGTGA. The V end lost 5 bases, the J end lost 7 bases, and 20 bases lay between the germline ends. CDR3 length: 15 amino acids.